What follows describes a single T cell receptor (beta chain). No antigen is known for it. TCR beta VDJ and CDR3 profiles were obtained from a genomic DNA template. MiXCR, run by TCRdb on the reads, gives a single entry per CDR3 protein. Seen here are around 21,000 distinct CDR3 sequences, almost 40% observed once, and the top ten hold about 87%. This sample is drawn from a study of CD8+CD57+ T cells in acquired aplastic anemia. Whole-study results and caveats: Against the total CD4+ and CD8+ pools, patient CD8+CD57+ cells had lower diversity. Significance was not reached for CD8+ Simpson's diversity between patients and controls. Overlap between patients and controls comprised some 31 CD8+ CDR3 sequences.

The CDR3 totals 16 residues. CDR1 is MNHEY and CDR2 is SVGAGI in the germline V gene. V gave up 8 bases and J gave up 5 bases, with 25 bases separating them. Sequencing involved patients with CD8+CD57+ cell expansion previously shown by flow cytometry. There was no therapy given to any patient before the blood sampling took place. Beads enriched for CD8+CD57+ cells, which gave a mean 1.6 ug DNA. Sample: CD8+CD57+ T cells sorted from PBMCs. Subset: bead-enriched CD8+CD57+ effector memory T cells from SAA patients. The receptor comes from a human donor with aplastic anemia. The V and J genes are TRBV6-5 and TRBJ2-7, with a weak D call TRBD1 (6 bases). CDR3 loop: CASSPTRGQGMNEQYF. CDR3 DNA sequence: TGTGCCAGCTCACCGACCCGGGGCCAGGGGATGAACGAGCAGTACTTC.